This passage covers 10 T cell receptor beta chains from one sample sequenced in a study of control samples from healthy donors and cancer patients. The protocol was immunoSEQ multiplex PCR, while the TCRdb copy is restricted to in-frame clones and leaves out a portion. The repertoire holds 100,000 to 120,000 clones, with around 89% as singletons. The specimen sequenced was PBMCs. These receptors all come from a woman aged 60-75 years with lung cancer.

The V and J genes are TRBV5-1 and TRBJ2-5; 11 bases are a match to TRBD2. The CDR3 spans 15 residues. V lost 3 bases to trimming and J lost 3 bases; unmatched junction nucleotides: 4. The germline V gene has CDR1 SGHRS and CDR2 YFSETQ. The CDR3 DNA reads TGCGCCAGCAGCTCCCTGACTAGCGGGGAAGAGACCCAGTACTTC. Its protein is CASSSLTSGEETQYF.

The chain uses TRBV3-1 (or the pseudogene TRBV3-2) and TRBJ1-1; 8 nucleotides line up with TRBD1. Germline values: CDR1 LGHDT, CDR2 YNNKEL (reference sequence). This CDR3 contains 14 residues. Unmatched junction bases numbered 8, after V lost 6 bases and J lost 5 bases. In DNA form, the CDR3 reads TGTGCCAGCAGATCACAGGGGGATTTTACTGAAGCTTTCTTT. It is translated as CASRSQGDFTEAFF.

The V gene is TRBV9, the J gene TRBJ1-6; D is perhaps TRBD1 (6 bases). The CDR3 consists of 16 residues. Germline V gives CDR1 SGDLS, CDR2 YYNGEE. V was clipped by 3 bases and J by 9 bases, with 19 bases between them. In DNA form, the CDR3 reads TGTGCCAGCAGCGGTTCTACAGGGTATAACGGTTCACCCCTCCACTTT. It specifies CASSGSTGYNGSPLHF.

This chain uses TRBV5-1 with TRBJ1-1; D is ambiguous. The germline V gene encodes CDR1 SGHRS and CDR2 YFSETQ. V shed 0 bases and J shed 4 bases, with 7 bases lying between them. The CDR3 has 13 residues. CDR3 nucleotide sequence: TGCGCCAGCAGCTTGGAAACCCCCACTGAAGCTTTCTTT. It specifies CASSLETPTEAFF.

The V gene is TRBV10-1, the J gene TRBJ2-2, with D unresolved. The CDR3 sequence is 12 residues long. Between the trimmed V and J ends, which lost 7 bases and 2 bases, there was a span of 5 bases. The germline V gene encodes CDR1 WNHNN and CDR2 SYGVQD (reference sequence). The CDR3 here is CASIGNTGELFF. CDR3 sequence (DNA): TGCGCCAGCATTGGCAACACCGGGGAGCTGTTTTTT.

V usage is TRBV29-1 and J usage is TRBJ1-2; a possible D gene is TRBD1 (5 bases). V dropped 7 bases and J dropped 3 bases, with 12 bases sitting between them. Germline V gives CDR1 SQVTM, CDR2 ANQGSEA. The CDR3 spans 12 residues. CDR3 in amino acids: CSGGEIDYGYTF. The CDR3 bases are TGCAGCGGAGGGGAGATTGACTATGGCTACACCTTC.

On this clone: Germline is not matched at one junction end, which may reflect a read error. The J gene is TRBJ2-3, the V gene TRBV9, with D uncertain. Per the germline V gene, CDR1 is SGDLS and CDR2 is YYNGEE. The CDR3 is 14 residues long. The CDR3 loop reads CTSSPWTTTDTQYF. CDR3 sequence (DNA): TGTACCAGCAGCCCATGGACCACAACAGATACGCAGTATTTT.

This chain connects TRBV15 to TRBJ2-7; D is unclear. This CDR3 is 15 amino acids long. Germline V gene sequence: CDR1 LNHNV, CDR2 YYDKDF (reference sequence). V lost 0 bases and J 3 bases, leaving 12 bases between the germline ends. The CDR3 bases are TGTGCCACCAGCAGAGATCAGTCCGCTGGCTACGAGCAGTACTTC. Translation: CATSRDQSAGYEQYF.

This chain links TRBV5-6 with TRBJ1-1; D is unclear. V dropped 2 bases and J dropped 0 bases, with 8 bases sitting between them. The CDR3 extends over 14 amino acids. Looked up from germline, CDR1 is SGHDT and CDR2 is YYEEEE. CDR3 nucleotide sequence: TGTGCCAGCAGCTTTGGACGGTTGAACACTGAAGCTTTCTTT. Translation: CASSFGRLNTEAFF. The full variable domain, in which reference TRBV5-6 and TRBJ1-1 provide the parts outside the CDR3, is DAGVTQSPTHLIKTRGQQVTLRCSPKSGHDTVSWYQQALGQGPQFIFQYYEEEERQRGNFPDRFSGHQFPNYSSELNVNALLLGDSALYLCASSFGRLNTEAFFGQGTRLTVV.

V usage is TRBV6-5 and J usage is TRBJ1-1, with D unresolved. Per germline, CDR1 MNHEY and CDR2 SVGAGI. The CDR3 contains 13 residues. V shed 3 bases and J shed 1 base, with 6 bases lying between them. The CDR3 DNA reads TGTGCCAGCAGTTATTTTCGGAACACTGAAGCTTTCTTT. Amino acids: CASSYFRNTEAFF.